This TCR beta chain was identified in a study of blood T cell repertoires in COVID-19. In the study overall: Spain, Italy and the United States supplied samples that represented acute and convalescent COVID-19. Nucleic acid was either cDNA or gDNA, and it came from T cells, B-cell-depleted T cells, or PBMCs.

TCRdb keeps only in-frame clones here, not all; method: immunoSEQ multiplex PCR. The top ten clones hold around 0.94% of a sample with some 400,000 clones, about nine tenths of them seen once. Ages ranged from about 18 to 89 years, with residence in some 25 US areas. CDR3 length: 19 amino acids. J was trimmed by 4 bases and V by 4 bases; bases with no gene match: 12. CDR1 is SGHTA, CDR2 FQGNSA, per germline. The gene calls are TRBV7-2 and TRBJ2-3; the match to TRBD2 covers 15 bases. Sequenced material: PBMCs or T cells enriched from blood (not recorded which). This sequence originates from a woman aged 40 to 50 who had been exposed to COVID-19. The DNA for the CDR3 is TGTGCCAGCAGCTCCCTACCAGGACTAGCGGGAGGGTGGGCAGATACGCAGTATTTT. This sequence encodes CASSSLPGLAGGWADTQYF.